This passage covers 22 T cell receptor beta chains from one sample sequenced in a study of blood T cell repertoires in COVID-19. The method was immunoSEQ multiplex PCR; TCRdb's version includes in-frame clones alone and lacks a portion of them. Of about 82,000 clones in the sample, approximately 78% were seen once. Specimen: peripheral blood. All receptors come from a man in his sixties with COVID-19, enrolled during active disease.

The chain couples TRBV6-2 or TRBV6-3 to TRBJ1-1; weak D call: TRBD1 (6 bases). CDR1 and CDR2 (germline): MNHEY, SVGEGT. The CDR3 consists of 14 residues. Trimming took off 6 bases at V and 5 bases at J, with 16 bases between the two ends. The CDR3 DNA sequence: TGTGCCAGCAGCCCCCCGGGCAGGGGAACTGAAGCTTTCTTT. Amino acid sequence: CASSPPGRGTEAFF.

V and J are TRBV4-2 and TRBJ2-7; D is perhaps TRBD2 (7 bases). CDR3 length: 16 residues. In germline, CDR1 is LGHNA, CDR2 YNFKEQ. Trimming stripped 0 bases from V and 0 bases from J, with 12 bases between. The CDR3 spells CASSQEGRGRSYEQYF. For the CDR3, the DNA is TGTGCCAGCAGCCAAGAGGGGCGGGGGCGCTCCTACGAGCAGTACTTC.

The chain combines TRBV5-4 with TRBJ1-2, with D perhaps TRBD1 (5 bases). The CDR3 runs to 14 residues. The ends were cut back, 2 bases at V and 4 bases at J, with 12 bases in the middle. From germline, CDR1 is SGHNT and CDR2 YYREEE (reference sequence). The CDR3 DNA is TGTGCCAGCAGCTTTACCAGGGTCGGCTATGGCTACACCTTC. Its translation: CASSFTRVGYGYTF. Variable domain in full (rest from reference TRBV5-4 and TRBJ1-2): ETGVTQSPTHLIKTRGQQVTLRCSSQSGHNTVSWYQQALGQGPQFIFQYYREEENGRGNFPPRFSGLQFPNYSSELNVNALELDDSALYLCASSFTRVGYGYTFGSGTRLTVV.

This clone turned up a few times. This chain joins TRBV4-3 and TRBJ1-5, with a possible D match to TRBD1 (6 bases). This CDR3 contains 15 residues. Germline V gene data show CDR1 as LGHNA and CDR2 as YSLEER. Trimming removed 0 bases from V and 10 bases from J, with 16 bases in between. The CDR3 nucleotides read TGCGCCAGCAGCCAAGATCGGGCAGGGGTCGATCCCCAGCATTTT. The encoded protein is CASSQDRAGVDPQHF.

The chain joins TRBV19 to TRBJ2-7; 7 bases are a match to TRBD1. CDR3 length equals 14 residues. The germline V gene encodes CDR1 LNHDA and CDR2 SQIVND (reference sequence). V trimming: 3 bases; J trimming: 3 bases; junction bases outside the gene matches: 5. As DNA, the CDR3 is TGTGCCAGTAGTATGGGACAGAACCGCTACGAGCAGTACTTC. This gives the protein CASSMGQNRYEQYF.

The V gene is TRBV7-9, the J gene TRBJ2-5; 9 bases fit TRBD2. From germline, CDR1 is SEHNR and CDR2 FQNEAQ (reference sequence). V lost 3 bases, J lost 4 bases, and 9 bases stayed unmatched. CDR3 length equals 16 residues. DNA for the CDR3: TGTGCCAGCAGCTTTAGCGGGAGTGCGTCGGGAGAGACCCAGTACTTC. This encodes CASSFSGSASGETQYF. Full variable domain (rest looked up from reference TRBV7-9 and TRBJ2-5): DTGVSQNPRHKITKRGQNVTFRCDPISEHNRLYWYRQTLGQGPEFLTYFQNEAQLEKSRLLSDRFSAERPKGSFSTLEIQRTEQGDSAMYLCASSFSGSASGETQYFGPGTRLLVL.

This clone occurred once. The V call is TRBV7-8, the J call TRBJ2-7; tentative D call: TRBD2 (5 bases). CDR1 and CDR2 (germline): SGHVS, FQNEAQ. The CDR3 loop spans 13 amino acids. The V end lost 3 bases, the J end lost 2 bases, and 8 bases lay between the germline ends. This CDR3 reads CASSFRGAYEQYF. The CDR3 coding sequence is TGTGCCAGCAGCTTTCGGGGTGCCTACGAGCAGTACTTC. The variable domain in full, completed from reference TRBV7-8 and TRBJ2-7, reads GAGVSQSPRYKVAKRGQDVALRCDPISGHVSLFWYQQALGQGPEFLTYFQNEAQLDKSGLPSDRFFAERPEGSVSTLKIQRTQQEDSAVYLCASSFRGAYEQYFGPGTRLTVT.

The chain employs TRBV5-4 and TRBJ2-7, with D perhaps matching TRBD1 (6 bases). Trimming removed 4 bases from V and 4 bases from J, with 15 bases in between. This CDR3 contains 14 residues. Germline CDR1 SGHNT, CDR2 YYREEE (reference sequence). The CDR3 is CASSVGQGRYEQYF. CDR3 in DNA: TGTGCCAGCAGCGTTGGTCAGGGGCGGTACGAGCAGTACTTC. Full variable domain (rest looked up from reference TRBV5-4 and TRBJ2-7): ETGVTQSPTHLIKTRGQQVTLRCSSQSGHNTVSWYQQALGQGPQFIFQYYREEENGRGNFPPRFSGLQFPNYSSELNVNALELDDSALYLCASSVGQGRYEQYFGPGTRLTVT.

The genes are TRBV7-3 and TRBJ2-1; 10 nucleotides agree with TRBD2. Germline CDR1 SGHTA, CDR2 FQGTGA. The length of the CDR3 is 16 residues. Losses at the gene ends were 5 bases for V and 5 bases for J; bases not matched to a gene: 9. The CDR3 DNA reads TGTGCCAGCAGCCCCCCGGGGCTAGCGGGAGACAATGAGCAGTTCTTC. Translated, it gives CASSPPGLAGDNEQFF.

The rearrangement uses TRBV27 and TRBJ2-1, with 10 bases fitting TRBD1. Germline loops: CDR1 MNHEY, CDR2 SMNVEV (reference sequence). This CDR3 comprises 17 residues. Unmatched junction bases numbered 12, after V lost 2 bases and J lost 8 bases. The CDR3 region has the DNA TGTGCCAGCAGTTTAGGGTCTTTGGGGACAGGGGTGGATGAGCAGTTCTTC. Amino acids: CASSLGSLGTGVDEQFF.

The CDR3 loop reads CASALAGDGTDTQYF. CDR3 sequence (DNA): TGTGCCAGCGCCTTAGCGGGAGATGGCACAGATACGCAGTATTTT. This chain uses TRBV19 with TRBJ2-3; TRBD2 aligns across 9 bases. The germline V gene encodes CDR1 LNHDA and CDR2 SQIVND (reference sequence). This CDR3 has 15 residues. Losses at the gene ends were 9 bases for V and 1 base for J; bases not matched to a gene: 8. The full variable domain, with the rest looked up from reference TRBV19 and TRBJ2-3, is DGGITQSPKYLFRKEGQNVTLSCEQNLNHDAMYWYRQDPGQGLRLIYYSQIVNDFQKGDIAEGYSVSREKKESFPLTVTSAQKNPTAFYLCASALAGDGTDTQYFGPGTRLTVL.

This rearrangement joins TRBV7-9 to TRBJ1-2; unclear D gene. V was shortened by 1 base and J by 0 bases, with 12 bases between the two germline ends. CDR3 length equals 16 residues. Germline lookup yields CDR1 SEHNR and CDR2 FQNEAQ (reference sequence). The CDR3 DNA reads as TGTGCCAGCAGCTTAGGAGGGCAGGTCTCTAACTATGGCTACACCTTC. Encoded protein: CASSLGGQVSNYGYTF.

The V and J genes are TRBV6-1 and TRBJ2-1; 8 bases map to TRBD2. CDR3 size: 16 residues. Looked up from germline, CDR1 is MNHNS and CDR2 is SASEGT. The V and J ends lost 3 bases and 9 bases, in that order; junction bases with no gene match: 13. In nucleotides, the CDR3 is TGTGCCAGCAGTGACGATCCGGGACTAGGGACTCGTGAGCAGTTCTTC. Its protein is CASSDDPGLGTREQFF.

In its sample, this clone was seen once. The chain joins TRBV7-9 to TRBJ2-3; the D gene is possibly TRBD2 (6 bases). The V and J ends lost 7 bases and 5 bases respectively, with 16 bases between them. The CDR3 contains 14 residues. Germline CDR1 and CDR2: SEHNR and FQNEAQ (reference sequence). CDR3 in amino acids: CASTATGVVDTQYF. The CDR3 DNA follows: TGTGCCAGCACCGCGACGGGGGTTGTAGATACGCAGTATTTT.

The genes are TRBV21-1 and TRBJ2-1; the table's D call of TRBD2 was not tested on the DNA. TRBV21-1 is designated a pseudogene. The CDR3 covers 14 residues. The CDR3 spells CAMQEAGTYNEQFF. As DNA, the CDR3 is TGTGCCATGCAGGAAGCGGGAACCTACAATGAGCAGTTCTTC.

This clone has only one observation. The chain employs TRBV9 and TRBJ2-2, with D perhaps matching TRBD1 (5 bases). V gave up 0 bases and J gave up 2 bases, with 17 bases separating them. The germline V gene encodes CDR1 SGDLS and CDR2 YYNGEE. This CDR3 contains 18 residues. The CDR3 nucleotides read TGTGCCAGCAGCGTAGTGGGTTTCGGCAGGGCAAACACCGGGGAGCTGTTTTTT. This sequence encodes CASSVVGFGRANTGELFF.

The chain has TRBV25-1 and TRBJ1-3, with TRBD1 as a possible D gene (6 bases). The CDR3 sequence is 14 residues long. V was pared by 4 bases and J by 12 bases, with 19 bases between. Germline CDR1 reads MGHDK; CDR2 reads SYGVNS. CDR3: CASSAAGDGAVIYF. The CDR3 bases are TGTGCCAGCAGTGCCGCAGGGGATGGAGCGGTCATATATTTT.

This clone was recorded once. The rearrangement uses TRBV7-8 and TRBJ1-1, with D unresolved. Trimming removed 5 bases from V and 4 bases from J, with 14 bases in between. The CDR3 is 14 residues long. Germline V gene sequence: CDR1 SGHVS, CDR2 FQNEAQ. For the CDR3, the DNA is TGTGCCAGCAGCCGCCAAAGGTGGAGCACTGAAGCTTTCTTT. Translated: CASSRQRWSTEAFF.

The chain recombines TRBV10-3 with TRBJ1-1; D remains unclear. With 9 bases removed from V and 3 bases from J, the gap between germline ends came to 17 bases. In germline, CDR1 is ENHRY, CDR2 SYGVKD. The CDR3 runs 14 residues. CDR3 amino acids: CAIRGITLDTEAFF. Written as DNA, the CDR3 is TGTGCCATTCGGGGTATTACCTTGGACACTGAAGCTTTCTTT.

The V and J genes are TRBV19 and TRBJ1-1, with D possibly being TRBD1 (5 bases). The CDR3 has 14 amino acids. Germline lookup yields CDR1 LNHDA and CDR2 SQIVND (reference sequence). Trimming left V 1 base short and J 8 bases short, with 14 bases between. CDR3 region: CASSIGGVLEEAFF. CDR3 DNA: TGTGCCAGTAGTATAGGGGGGGTCCTCGAGGAAGCTTTCTTT.

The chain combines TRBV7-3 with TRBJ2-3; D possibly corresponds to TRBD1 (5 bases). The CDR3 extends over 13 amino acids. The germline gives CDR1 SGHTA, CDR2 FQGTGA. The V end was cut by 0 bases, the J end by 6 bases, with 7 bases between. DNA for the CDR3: TGTGCCAGCAGCTTAACCAGGGATGATACGCAGTATTTT. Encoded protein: CASSLTRDDTQYF.

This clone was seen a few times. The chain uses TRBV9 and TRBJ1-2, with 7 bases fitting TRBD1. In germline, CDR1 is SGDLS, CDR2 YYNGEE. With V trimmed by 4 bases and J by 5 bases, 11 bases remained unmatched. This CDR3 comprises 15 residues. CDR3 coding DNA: TGTGCCAGCAGCCCCCGGGACAGAAGTCCATATGGCTACACCTTC. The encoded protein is CASSPRDRSPYGYTF.